This is a list of T cell receptor beta chains from one sample in a study of cytomegalovirus exposure and HLA in healthy donors. TCRdb's copy holds only in-frame clones and misses some; the assay was immunoSEQ multiplex PCR. The table has approximately 82,000 clones, about four fifths seen once. The material sequenced was PBMCs. The receptors come from a man in his forties in good health and CMV-seronegative. The CDR3 runs from the conserved cysteine through the conserved F or W. The order of the fields is J gene, clone size, D gene, V gene, CDR3 DNA, CDR3 protein. A D gene is named only where the DNA matches it firmly. Some rows have no size entry. The others give once, few or many, or a class for an expanded clone.

j_gene: TRBJ1-1
abundance: NA
d_gene: TRBD1
v_gene: TRBV19
CDR3nt: TGTGCCAGTTCGGACAGGGAAGTAGCGAACACTGAAGCTTTCTTT
CDR3aa: CASSDREVANTEAFF

j_gene: TRBJ1-1
abundance: NA
d_gene: NA
v_gene: TRBV6-5
CDR3nt: TGTGCCAGCAGTTACTCGAGGCAGAACCGGGAAGCTTTCTTT
CDR3aa: CASSYSRQNREAFF

j_gene: TRBJ1-2
abundance: few
d_gene: TRBD1
v_gene: TRBV6-5
CDR3nt: TGTGCCAGCAGTTCCGACAGGGGGCGGGGCTACACCTTC
CDR3aa: CASSSDRGRGYTF

j_gene: TRBJ1-4
abundance: NA
d_gene: NA
v_gene: TRBV28
CDR3nt: TGTGCCAGCAGTTACCCGCGGACAGAATCGAATGAAAAACTGTTTTTT
CDR3aa: CASSYPRTESNEKLFF

j_gene: TRBJ2-5
abundance: NA
d_gene: TRBD1
v_gene: TRBV5-1
CDR3nt: TGCGCCAGCAGCCGCGCGGGACAGGGGCAAGAGACCCAGTACTTC
CDR3aa: CASSRAGQGQETQYF

j_gene: TRBJ2-7
abundance: NA
d_gene: TRBD1
v_gene: TRBV9
CDR3nt: TGTGCCAGCAGCGTAGTGATGTTTGGACAGGGCGGCGAGCAGTACTTC
CDR3aa: CASSVVMFGQGGEQYF

j_gene: TRBJ1-1
abundance: medium-sized
d_gene: TRBD1
v_gene: TRBV14
CDR3nt: TGTGCCAGCAGCCCATTACGAGACAGGGTGAACACTGAAGCTTTCTTT
CDR3aa: CASSPLRDRVNTEAFF

j_gene: TRBJ1-1
abundance: NA
d_gene: NA
v_gene: TRBV2
CDR3nt: TGTGCCAGCAGTGGATACAGGGTCCCGAACACTGAAGCTTTCTTT
CDR3aa: CASSGYRVPNTEAFF

j_gene: TRBJ2-1
abundance: NA
d_gene: TRBD2
v_gene: TRBV5-6
CDR3nt: TGTGCCAGCAGCTGGCGGGGGGGCAATGAGCAGTTCTTC
CDR3aa: CASSWRGGNEQFF

j_gene: TRBJ2-5
abundance: few
d_gene: NA
v_gene: TRBV7-2
CDR3nt: TGTGCCAGCAGCTTTTACGGGAGTGAGACCCAGTACTTC
CDR3aa: CASSFYGSETQYF

j_gene: TRBJ1-1
abundance: once
d_gene: NA
v_gene: TRBV18
CDR3nt: TGTGCCAGCTCACCACTGGAGGCGCTGAACACTGAAGCTTTCTTT
CDR3aa: CASSPLEALNTEAFF

j_gene: TRBJ2-7
abundance: NA
d_gene: TRBD1
v_gene: TRBV7-8
CDR3nt: TGTGCCAGCAGCTTAGCGACAGGGAACCCCTACGAGCAGTACTTC
CDR3aa: CASSLATGNPYEQYF

j_gene: TRBJ2-7
abundance: NA
d_gene: NA
v_gene: TRBV27
CDR3nt: TGTGCCAGCAGTTTGGCGGGTTTCAAACACGAGCAGTACTTC
CDR3aa: CASSLAGFKHEQYF

j_gene: TRBJ1-4
abundance: NA
d_gene: TRBD1
v_gene: TRBV5-1
CDR3nt: TGCGCCAGCAGCTTGGGAGGGGGCGTAGCTAATGAAAAACTGTTTTTT
CDR3aa: CASSLGGGVANEKLFF

j_gene: TRBJ2-1
abundance: NA
d_gene: NA
v_gene: TRBV21-1
CDR3nt: TGTGCCAGCAGATCGACAGGCAGCTCCTACAATGAGCAGTTCTTC
CDR3aa: CASRSTGSSYNEQFF

j_gene: TRBJ2-3
abundance: NA
d_gene: TRBD2
v_gene: TRBV18
CDR3nt: TGTGCCAGCTCACCACGAGTCAGGGGAAAGCTAGCGGGAGGCACAGATACGCAGTATTTT
CDR3aa: CASSPRVRGKLAGGTDTQYF

j_gene: TRBJ1-3
abundance: few
d_gene: NA
v_gene: TRBV5-1
CDR3nt: TGCGCCAGCAGCTTGGCCGGGGCGGGACGGAACTCTGGAAACACCATATATTTT
CDR3aa: CASSLAGAGRNSGNTIYF

j_gene: TRBJ2-7
abundance: NA
d_gene: NA
v_gene: TRBV4-1
CDR3nt: TGCGTCAGCAGCCAAGGGGGGGTACGAAACCCCTACGAGCAGTACTTC
CDR3aa: CVSSQGGVRNPYEQYF

j_gene: TRBJ1-5
abundance: NA
d_gene: NA
v_gene: TRBV6-5
CDR3nt: TGTGCCAGCAGGGTCAGACAGTATAGCAATCAGCCCCAGCATTTT
CDR3aa: CASRVRQYSNQPQHF

j_gene: TRBJ2-7
abundance: few
d_gene: NA
v_gene: TRBV29-1
CDR3nt: TGCAGCGGACGAGGAGCAGCGCCTTCCTACGAGCAGTACTTC
CDR3aa: CSGRGAAPSYEQYF

j_gene: TRBJ2-1
abundance: NA
d_gene: TRBD2
v_gene: TRBV5-4
CDR3nt: TGTGCCAGCAGCACCGGGACTAGTCGGCACAATGAGCAGTTCTTC
CDR3aa: CASSTGTSRHNEQFF

j_gene: TRBJ2-1
abundance: few
d_gene: NA
v_gene: TRBV7-6
CDR3nt: TGTGCCAGCAGCATTAGCGATGAGCAGTTCTTC
CDR3aa: CASSISDEQFF

j_gene: TRBJ2-5
abundance: NA
d_gene: TRBD1
v_gene: TRBV30
CDR3nt: TGTGCCTGGAATCCGGGACAGGGAGGGTCAGAGACCCAGTACTTC
CDR3aa: CAWNPGQGGSETQYF

j_gene: TRBJ2-2
abundance: NA
d_gene: TRBD1
v_gene: TRBV5-1
CDR3nt: TGCGCCAGCAGTCGGACAGGGGGCTCGAACACCGGGGAGCTGTTTTTT
CDR3aa: CASSRTGGSNTGELFF

j_gene: TRBJ1-6
abundance: NA
d_gene: TRBD1
v_gene: TRBV5-1
CDR3nt: TGCGCCAGCAGCCCCAGACAGGGAGGATCACCCCTCCACTTT
CDR3aa: CASSPRQGGSPLHF

j_gene: TRBJ2-7
abundance: few
d_gene: NA
v_gene: TRBV2
CDR3nt: TGTGCCAGCAGGACAGAGACCTACGAGCAGTACTTC
CDR3aa: CASRTETYEQYF

j_gene: TRBJ2-5
abundance: NA
d_gene: NA
v_gene: TRBV11-1
CDR3nt: TGTGCCAGCAGCAAAGGGTTCCCAGCGGGGACCCAGTACTTC
CDR3aa: CASSKGFPAGTQYF

j_gene: TRBJ1-3
abundance: NA
d_gene: TRBD1
v_gene: TRBV4-2
CDR3nt: TGTGCCAGCAGCCAAGATGGGCAGGGGGCTGGAAACACCATATATTTT
CDR3aa: CASSQDGQGAGNTIYF

j_gene: TRBJ1-3
abundance: once
d_gene: NA
v_gene: TRBV7-3
CDR3nt: TGTGCCAGCAGCTTAAGTGGGCCTATCTCTGGAAACACCATATATTTT
CDR3aa: CASSLSGPISGNTIYF

j_gene: TRBJ2-7
abundance: NA
d_gene: TRBD2
v_gene: TRBV6-1
CDR3nt: TGTGCCAGCAGTGAAGCGCTCGGGACTAGCGGGAGGGCCTACGAGCAGTACTTC
CDR3aa: CASSEALGTSGRAYEQYF

j_gene: TRBJ2-1
abundance: NA
d_gene: NA
v_gene: TRBV11-2
CDR3nt: TGTGCCAGCAGCTTATTTAGCGCCGGATACAATGAGCAGTTCTTC
CDR3aa: CASSLFSAGYNEQFF

j_gene: TRBJ2-7
abundance: once
d_gene: NA
v_gene: TRBV10-3
CDR3nt: TGTGCCATCACCGCTGAGGGCTTCAACGAGCAGTACTTC
CDR3aa: CAITAEGFNEQYF

j_gene: TRBJ2-5
abundance: NA
d_gene: NA
v_gene: TRBV18
CDR3nt: TGTGCCAGCTCACCACCATGGGGAGCAGAGACCCAGTACTTC
CDR3aa: CASSPPWGAETQYF

j_gene: TRBJ1-6
abundance: NA
d_gene: TRBD1
v_gene: TRBV7-9
CDR3nt: TGTGCCAGCAGCCGTACAGGGGTGACCTATAATTCACCCCTCCACTTT
CDR3aa: CASSRTGVTYNSPLHF

j_gene: TRBJ2-7
abundance: few
d_gene: NA
v_gene: TRBV28
CDR3nt: TGTGCCAGCAGTACGGCGGGTACCTACGAGCAGTACTTC
CDR3aa: CASSTAGTYEQYF

j_gene: TRBJ2-5
abundance: NA
d_gene: TRBD1
v_gene: TRBV28
CDR3nt: TGTGCCAGCAATTCAGGGGGCGTGGGAGAGACCCAGTACTTC
CDR3aa: CASNSGGVGETQYF

j_gene: TRBJ1-1
abundance: NA
d_gene: NA
v_gene: TRBV6-5
CDR3nt: TGTGCCAGCTTCATAGACACTGAAGCTTTCTTT
CDR3aa: CASFIDTEAFF

j_gene: TRBJ2-1
abundance: NA
d_gene: NA
v_gene: TRBV30
CDR3nt: TGTGCCTGGAGCGTCCCTGGTGGGAGTCCCTACAATGAGCAGTTCTTC
CDR3aa: CAWSVPGGSPYNEQFF

j_gene: TRBJ1-1
abundance: NA
d_gene: TRBD1
v_gene: TRBV7-9
CDR3nt: TGTGCCAGCAGCCCGACAGGGTTGAACACTGAAGCTTTCTTT
CDR3aa: CASSPTGLNTEAFF

j_gene: TRBJ2-6
abundance: NA
d_gene: NA
v_gene: TRBV7-9
CDR3nt: TGTGCCAGCAGCCGCTCTGGGGCCAACGGCCTGACTTTC
CDR3aa: CASSRSGANGLTF

j_gene: TRBJ1-2
abundance: few
d_gene: TRBD1
v_gene: TRBV15
CDR3nt: TGTGCCACCAGCAGAGAGGAGACCGGGACAGGGGGTGGTGGCTACACCTTC
CDR3aa: CATSREETGTGGGGYTF

j_gene: TRBJ2-5
abundance: few
d_gene: TRBD2
v_gene: TRBV5-1
CDR3nt: TGCGCCAGCAGCATGGGACTAGCGGGAGGGGGAGAGACCCAGTACTTC
CDR3aa: CASSMGLAGGGETQYF

j_gene: TRBJ2-7
abundance: NA
d_gene: NA
v_gene: TRBV7-9
CDR3nt: TGTGCCAGCAGCCCTCGGGTGGTCGAGCAGTACTTC
CDR3aa: CASSPRVVEQYF

j_gene: TRBJ2-5
abundance: NA
d_gene: TRBD2
v_gene: TRBV5-1
CDR3nt: TGCGCCAGCAGCTTTCGGGAGGGGGGGACCCAGTACTTC
CDR3aa: CASSFREGGTQYF

j_gene: TRBJ1-1
abundance: few
d_gene: NA
v_gene: TRBV6-6
CDR3nt: TGTGCCAGCAGTTACGACGGGATCACTGAAGCTTTCTTT
CDR3aa: CASSYDGITEAFF

j_gene: TRBJ2-1
abundance: NA
d_gene: TRBD2
v_gene: TRBV29-1
CDR3nt: TGCAGCGTTGGGGGACTAGCTGCTGGCAATGAGCAGTTCTTC
CDR3aa: CSVGGLAAGNEQFF